The 30 T cell receptor beta chains presented below share a single source sample, sequenced in a study of T cells in Graves' hyperthyroidism and ophthalmopathy. The TCR beta CDR3 regions underwent amplification using RNA transcripts as the source. An initial round of RT-PCR targeting the TCR CDR3 relied on the HTBI primer set. TCRdb ran MiXCR on the multiplex PCR reads and lists one entry per CDR3 protein. The table includes fewer than 450,000 distinct CDR3 sequences, 15% detected once. Material: blood. These receptors were collected from an older woman with Graves' ophthalmopathy.

The chain links TRBV19 to TRBJ2-1, with D possibly matching TRBD1 (6 bases). The CDR3 spans 13 residues. The V and J ends lost 3 bases and 13 bases respectively, with 16 bases between them. The V gene's germline CDR1 is LNHDA and CDR2 SQIVND (reference sequence). The CDR3 here is CASSMETGVKQFF. DNA of the CDR3: TGTGCCAGTAGTATGGAGACAGGAGTCAAACAGTTCTTC.

This clonotype was recorded at least ten times. V gene TRBV6-1 combines with J gene TRBJ1-1; D gene uncertain. The germline V gene encodes CDR1 MNHNS and CDR2 SASEGT. The CDR3 contains 14 residues. V was cut by 5 bases and J by 0 bases, with 10 bases left in between. The CDR3 coding sequence is TGTGCCAGCAGTCCCAGGACCCTGAACACTGAAGCTTTCTTT. Translated, it gives CASSPRTLNTEAFF.

This clonotype was recorded a few times. The chain combines TRBV3-1 with TRBJ1-5; D gene ambiguous. This CDR3 is built from 14 residues. The germline CDR1 and CDR2 sequences are LGHDT and YNNKEL (reference sequence). The ends were cut back, 6 bases at V and 4 bases at J, with 13 bases in the middle. The CDR3 nucleotides are TGTGCCAGCAGTTTGATGAGGAGGAATCAGCCCCAGCATTTT. It encodes CASSLMRRNQPQHF.

This clonotype was picked up a small number of times. CDR3 sequence reads: CASTKIPHNEQFF. The CDR3 nucleotides read TGTGCCAGCACAAAAATCCCCCACAATGAGCAGTTCTTC. This chain uses TRBV6-1 with TRBJ2-1; the D is unclear. The ends were cut back, 7 bases at V and 5 bases at J, with 12 bases in the middle. This CDR3 comprises 13 residues. Germline V gene data show CDR1 as MNHNS and CDR2 as SASEGT.

At least ten counts were recorded for this clonotype. The V gene is TRBV12-3 or TRBV12-4, the J gene TRBJ2-1; D gene unclear. V lost 3 bases and J 1 base, leaving 10 bases between the germline ends. CDR3 length: 15 amino acids. CDR3 in DNA: TGTGCCAGCAGTTTCTCTCTCACGTCCTACAATGAGCAGTTCTTC. Amino acids: CASSFSLTSYNEQFF.

This clonotype was seen ten or more times. This rearrangement joins TRBV10-3 to TRBJ2-7; D unresolved. The germline gives CDR1 ENHRY, CDR2 SYGVKD. The CDR3 loop spans 13 amino acids. V shed 0 bases and J shed 6 bases, with 9 bases lying between them. CDR3 in DNA: TGTGCCATCAGTGAGTCGATGACCTCCGAGCAGTACTTC. This encodes CAISESMTSEQYF.

This clonotype was counted ten times or more. This chain uses TRBV27 with TRBJ2-7, with 8 bases aligning to TRBD2. The germline V gene has CDR1 MNHEY and CDR2 SMNVEV (reference sequence). Trimming at V came to 4 bases and at J to 7 bases, leaving 12 bases not matched to a gene. This CDR3 is built from 15 residues. CDR3 in amino acids: CASSSLSGGPGEQYF. Written as DNA, the CDR3 is TGTGCCAGCAGTTCCCTTTCGGGAGGGCCGGGGGAGCAGTACTTC.

For this clonotype: This is likely a read error, given that the CDR3 carries no conserved phenylalanine or tryptophan at its end. The V and J genes are TRBV14 and TRBJ2-1; D uncertain. CDR1 and CDR2 from the germline V gene are SGHDN and FVKESK. Deletions cut 0 bases from V and 8 bases from J, with 11 bases between. CDR3 size: 14 residues. Here the CDR3 reads CASSQEASPHEQFL. In DNA, the CDR3 is TGTGCCAGCAGCCAAGAAGCTTCCCCCCATGAGCAGTTCCTC.

This clonotype was observed a handful of times. The V and J genes are TRBV19 and TRBJ2-2, with 8 bases matching TRBD2. Germline CDR1 LNHDA, CDR2 SQIVND (reference sequence). V trimming: 7 bases; J trimming: 4 bases; junction bases outside the gene matches: 8. The CDR3 is 15 amino acids. As DNA, the CDR3 is TGTGCCAGTAAAGGGGGACTAGGTTTCACCGGGGAGCTGTTTTTT. This translates into CASKGGLGFTGELFF.

The rearrangement links TRBV20-1 to TRBJ2-4; 8 positions match TRBD2. Germline lookup yields CDR1 DFQATT and CDR2 SNEGSKA (reference sequence). V was pared by 3 bases and J by 3 bases, with 10 bases of the junction left unmatched. The CDR3 runs to 16 residues. The DNA of the CDR3 is TGCAGTGCTAGGCCGCGGGGAGCGGGAGTCAAAAACATTCAGTACTTC. It encodes CSARPRGAGVKNIQYF.

The chain carries TRBV11-1 and TRBJ2-3; D possibly corresponds to TRBD2 (6 bases). The germline gives CDR1 SGHAT, CDR2 FQDESV (reference sequence). This CDR3 is 16 amino acids long. V lost 6 bases, J lost 3 bases, and 19 bases lay in between. The CDR3 here is CASRCPGLRVTDTQYF. The CDR3 DNA reads TGTGCCAGCAGATGTCCGGGACTTAGAGTAACAGATACGCAGTATTTT.

This clonotype has ten or more counts. V usage is TRBV10-3 and J usage is TRBJ1-1; the match to TRBD1 covers 7 bases. The CDR3 is 16 residues long. From germline, CDR1 is ENHRY and CDR2 SYGVKD. Trimming removed 0 bases from V and 5 bases from J; junction bases left unmatched: 9. CDR3 bases: TGTGCCATCAGTGAGTCTCGGACAGGAAGAGGGACTGAAGCTTTCTTT. This codes for CAISESRTGRGTEAFF.

This clonotype was counted at least ten times. This chain links TRBV20-1 with TRBJ2-7; 8 nucleotides agree with TRBD1. The CDR3 length is 14 residues. CDR1 is DFQATT, CDR2 SNEGSKA, per germline (reference sequence). V lost 4 bases, J lost 2 bases, and 7 bases stayed unmatched. The CDR3 here is CSAKYRGRTYEQYF. The CDR3 region has the DNA TGCAGTGCTAAATACAGGGGGAGGACCTACGAGCAGTACTTC.

The CDR3 DNA follows: TGTGCCATCAGTGACAGGGACGAAAAACTGTTTTTT. Translating gives CAISDRDEKLFF. The gene calls are TRBV10-3 and TRBJ1-4, with D perhaps TRBD1 (5 bases). Trimming took off 3 bases at V and 8 bases at J, with 7 bases between the two ends. Germline-derived CDR1 and CDR2 are ENHRY and SYGVKD. This CDR3 has 12 residues.

This clonotype was seen ten or more times. The chain combines TRBV2 with TRBJ2-2; the match to TRBD1 covers 7 bases. The CDR3 runs 16 residues. The germline V gene has CDR1 SNHLY and CDR2 FYNNEI. The V segment lost 3 bases and the J segment 2 bases; nucleotides outside the gene matches: 6. The CDR3 spells CASSEQGGYNTGELFF. The CDR3 region has the DNA TGTGCCAGCAGTGAGCAAGGGGGCTATAACACCGGGGAGCTGTTTTTT.

At least ten counts were recorded for this clonotype. The chain joins TRBV18 to TRBJ2-2; no clear D gene. Germline-derived CDR1 and CDR2 are KGHSH and LQKENI. This CDR3 has 13 amino acids. Trimming pared 4 bases from V and 1 base from J, leaving 4 bases between. The CDR3 nucleotides read TGTGCCAGCTCACTTGAGAACACCGGGGAGCTGTTTTTT. This encodes CASSLENTGELFF.

This clonotype was seen repeatedly, ten times or more. The rearrangement joins TRBV11-2 to TRBJ2-7, with 9 bases identical to TRBD2. CDR3 length: 14 residues. Germline assignment: CDR1 SGHAT and CDR2 FQNNGV. The J segment lost 4 bases and the V segment lost 7 bases, leaving 8 bases of the junction unmatched. The CDR3 loop is CASTLAGGPYEQYF. The DNA of the CDR3 is TGTGCCAGCACCCTGGCGGGAGGGCCTTACGAGCAGTACTTC.

This clonotype has a count of ten or more. The chain carries TRBV12-3 or TRBV12-4 and TRBJ2-5; no clear D gene. The CDR3 runs 13 residues. V lost 1 base to trimming and J lost 7 bases, with 10 bases between them. For the CDR3, the DNA is TGTGCCAGCAGTTTAGGGCAGGTGGGGACCCAGTACTTC. This sequence encodes CASSLGQVGTQYF.

This clonotype was detected a few times. This chain connects TRBV7-8 to TRBJ2-1; D possibly uses TRBD1 or TRBD2 (5 bases each). V was clipped by 5 bases and J by 11 bases, with 22 bases between them. CDR1 is SGHVS, CDR2 FQNEAQ, per germline. This CDR3 region has 15 residues. The CDR3: CASSPRRDPSWQQFF. In DNA form, the CDR3 reads TGTGCCAGCAGCCCCCGCCGGGACCCCTCCTGGCAGCAGTTCTTC.

This clonotype was seen a single time. A much larger clone lies a single base off, so this may be a read error. The chain carries TRBV3-1 and TRBJ2-7; D not resolved. The CDR3 totals 15 residues. Germline V CDR1 and CDR2: LGHDT, YNNKEL (reference sequence). In DNA form, the CDR3 reads TGTGCCAGCAGCCAAGTTTTGGCATTGGGAAACGAGCAGCACTTC. Amino acids: CASSQVLALGNEQHF.

The table lists this clonotype with a few counts. The chain links TRBV29-1 to TRBJ2-2, with D perhaps matching TRBD1 (6 bases). From germline, CDR1 is SQVTM and CDR2 ANQGSEA. The CDR3 spans 15 residues. Trimming shortened V by 0 bases and J by 0 bases, and 8 bases separated the two germline ends. CDR3 DNA: TGCAGCGTTGAAGAAGGGGGACCGAACACCGGGGAGCTGTTTTTT. It translates to CSVEEGGPNTGELFF.

This clonotype was seen many times. The chain links TRBV28 to TRBJ2-7; tentatively, D is TRBD1 or TRBD2 (5 bases each). The CDR3 is made up of 13 amino acids. Trimming shortened V by 2 bases and J by 5 bases, and 10 bases separated the two germline ends. In germline, CDR1 is MDHEN, CDR2 SYDVKM. Written as DNA, the CDR3 is TGTGCCAGCAGTTTAAGGGGAGAACACGAGCAGTACTTC. Translation gives CASSLRGEHEQYF.

This clonotype was seen many times. The rearrangement links TRBV11-2 to TRBJ2-1; 8 bases are a match to TRBD2. Germline CDR1 SGHAT, CDR2 FQNNGV. This CDR3 region has 16 residues. Unmatched junction bases numbered 11, after V lost 3 bases and J lost 7 bases. DNA for the CDR3: TGTGCCAGCAGCTTGGACACGGGAGGGCCTTGGAATGAGCAGTTCTTC. This sequence encodes CASSLDTGGPWNEQFF.

This clonotype has ten or more counts. V is TRBV28 and J is TRBJ2-7; possibly TRBD1 or TRBD2 for D (6 bases each). The CDR3 is 13 amino acids. The V end was cut by 3 bases, the J end by 7 bases, with 13 bases between. Germline values: CDR1 MDHEN, CDR2 SYDVKM. CDR3 sequence (DNA): TGTGCCAGCAGTTTTTGGGGGGCTGGTGAGCAGTACTTC. Translated, it gives CASSFWGAGEQYF.

There are a few counts of this clonotype. The chain is built from TRBV20-1 and TRBJ2-1; 10 bases fit TRBD2. The CDR3 runs 15 residues. Germline V gene data show CDR1 as DFQATT and CDR2 as SNEGSKA (reference sequence). Unmatched junction bases numbered 8, after V lost 6 bases and J lost 3 bases. Here the CDR3 DNA reads TGCAGTGCCCTGCTAGCGGGAGCTCTCTACAATGAGCAGTTCTTC. Protein product: CSALLAGALYNEQFF.

As regards this clonotype: Possible read error: a much larger clone is one base away. J is TRBJ2-7 and V is TRBV20-1; the match to TRBD2 covers 8 bases. The CDR3 sequence is 15 residues long. The germline gives CDR1 DFQATT, CDR2 SNEGSKA (reference sequence). CDR3 sequence: CGASSFQREMGEQYF. The CDR3 nucleotides are TGCGGTGCTAGTAGTTTCCAGCGGGAGATGGGCGAGCAGTACTTC.

This clonotype was recorded a few times. The CDR3, as DNA: TGTGCCAGTAGTTCCGCCGGGAGGATCGACTCCTACGAGCAGTACTTC. Translating it yields CASSSAGRIDSYEQYF. V is TRBV19 and J is TRBJ2-7; TRBD2 matches 7 bases. After removal of 5 bases from V and 0 bases from J, the junction contained 10 bases not matched to a gene. CDR3 length equals 16 residues. Germline loops: CDR1 LNHDA, CDR2 SQIVND (reference sequence).

This clonotype was observed a few times. The chain combines TRBV3-1 with TRBJ2-7, with 12 bases that match TRBD2. Per the germline V gene, CDR1 is LGHDT and CDR2 is YNNKEL (reference sequence). This CDR3 is built from 16 residues. V lost 3 bases, J lost 2 bases, and 5 bases stayed unmatched. The CDR3 protein is CASSQSGTSGPYEQYF. The CDR3 DNA follows: TGTGCCAGCAGCCAGTCCGGGACTAGCGGGCCCTACGAGCAGTACTTC.

This chain uses TRBV28 with TRBJ2-2; D is possibly TRBD1 or TRBD2 (5 bases each). Trimming cost V 5 bases and J 9 bases, with 10 bases left between them. The CDR3 sequence is 12 residues long. CDR1 MDHEN and CDR2 SYDVKM come from the germline V gene. The CDR3 region is CASSTGPRELFF. The CDR3 DNA sequence: TGTGCCAGCAGTACGGGACCAAGGGAGCTGTTTTTT.

On this clonotype: One base away lies a much larger clone, so this may be a sequencing read error. This chain links TRBV3-1 with TRBJ2-7; 7 bases line up with TRBD2. Germline loops: CDR1 LGHDT, CDR2 YNNKEL (reference sequence). This CDR3 region has 14 residues. The CDR3 region has the DNA TGTGCCAGCAGCCAAGGAAGTAGCGGGCACGAGCAGAACTTC. Protein sequence: CASSQGSSGHEQNF.